These T cell receptor beta chains were read from a single sample in a study of OX40 agonist ivuxolimab in advanced cancers. Some clones are missing from TCRdb's copy, which holds only in-frame ones; the method was immunoSEQ multiplex PCR. The sample lists some 50,000 clones, just over 85% occurring once. This material consisted of CD4+ or CD8+ T cells sorted from blood, taken in a trial of the OX40 agonist ivuxolimab. The receptors were sampled from an adult with an advanced solid tumor such as melanoma, head and neck, liver or kidney cancer. The CDR3 runs from the conserved cysteine through the conserved F or W. Fields, in order: clone size, V gene, J gene, D gene, CDR3 DNA, CDR3 protein. The D gene is left open where the match is weak. Rows give clone size only sometimes, using once, few, many, or a class for an expanded clone.

size: .; V: TRBV6-5; J: TRBJ2-1; D: TRBD2; DNA: TGTGCCAGCAGCTCCCGGGGGGGGCCGGGCAATGAGCAGTTCTTC; CDR3: CASSSRGGPGNEQFF
size: .; V: TRBV13; J: TRBJ2-1; D: TRBD2; DNA: TGTGCCAGTAACCGACGGCTAGCGGGGGGGGAGGAGCAGTTCTTC; CDR3: CASNRRLAGGEEQFF
size: .; V: TRBV14; J: TRBJ2-5; D: TRBD1; DNA: TGTGCCAGCAGGGGGACAGAGGACCAAGAGACCCAGTACTTC; CDR3: CASRGTEDQETQYF
size: .; V: TRBV19; J: TRBJ2-3; D: .; DNA: TGTGCCAGTAGTACTAAGGAGGATACGCAGTATTTT; CDR3: CASSTKEDTQYF
size: few; V: TRBV7-3; J: TRBJ1-3; D: .; DNA: TGTGCCACTCTCAGATCCTTAGACTCTGGAAACACCATATATTTT; CDR3: CATLRSLDSGNTIYF
size: .; V: TRBV27; J: TRBJ1-6; D: .; DNA: TGTGCCAGCAGTTTACGGAATTCACCCCTCCACTTT; CDR3: CASSLRNSPLHF
size: .; V: TRBV6-5; J: TRBJ1-3; D: .; DNA: TGTGCCAGCAGTTACGGGGGATCCGGAAACACCATATATTTT; CDR3: CASSYGGSGNTIYF
size: once; V: TRBV2; J: TRBJ2-2; D: TRBD1; DNA: TGTGCCAGCAGTAAAGACTCAGGGGGCAACACCGGGGAGCTGTTTTTT; CDR3: CASSKDSGGNTGELFF
size: .; V: TRBV18; J: TRBJ1-4; D: .; DNA: TGTGCCAGCTCACCCGGGGGTGGTGAAAAACTGTTTTTT; CDR3: CASSPGGGEKLFF
size: few; V: TRBV25-1; J: TRBJ2-3; D: .; DNA: TGTGCCAGCAGTGAGGAACGGCAGGGAGGAGATACGCAGTATTTT; CDR3: CASSEERQGGDTQYF
size: .; V: TRBV28; J: TRBJ2-7; D: .; DNA: TGTGCCAGCAGATCCCGGGCTCGCGAGCAGTACTTC; CDR3: CASRSRAREQYF
size: .; V: TRBV7-7; J: TRBJ2-7; D: TRBD2; DNA: TGTGCCAGCAGCCAGGGACTAGGCAGCTACGAGCAGTACTTC; CDR3: CASSQGLGSYEQYF
size: .; V: TRBV23-1; J: TRBJ1-1; D: .; DNA: TGCGCCAGCAGTCATGTCGGTAGGGGCACACAAGCTTTCTTT; CDR3: CASSHVGRGTQAFF
size: once; V: TRBV28; J: TRBJ2-7; D: TRBD1; DNA: TGTGCCACCAAGTTTAACCCAGGGGGCCTATACGAGCAGTACTTC; CDR3: CATKFNPGGLYEQYF
size: .; V: TRBV28; J: TRBJ2-1; D: TRBD2; DNA: TGTGCCAGCAGTTTGAGCGGGGACTACAATGAGCAGTTCTTC; CDR3: CASSLSGDYNEQFF
size: .; V: TRBV16; J: TRBJ1-1; D: TRBD1; DNA: TGTGCCAGCAGCCAAACCTCGGGACAGGGAAACACTGAAGCTTTCTTT; CDR3: CASSQTSGQGNTEAFF
size: .; V: TRBV5-1; J: TRBJ2-3; D: TRBD1; DNA: TGCGCCAGCAGCTTGGCCACAGGGGGCTTAGATACGCAGTATTTT; CDR3: CASSLATGGLDTQYF
size: .; V: TRBV6-6; J: TRBJ1-1; D: .; DNA: TGTGCCAGCAGTTACTCCCACAGGGAAGGCGGCACTGAAGCTTTCTTT; CDR3: CASSYSHREGGTEAFF
size: .; V: TRBV28; J: TRBJ2-3; D: TRBD2; DNA: TGTGCCAGCAGTTCGGGGGGGTTGGATACGCAGTATTTT; CDR3: CASSSGGLDTQYF
size: .; V: TRBV30; J: TRBJ2-7; D: TRBD2; DNA: TGTGCCTGGAGCGGGGGGTCGGGGAGGGCCGAGCAGTACTTC; CDR3: CAWSGGSGRAEQYF
size: .; V: TRBV5-1; J: TRBJ1-3; D: .; DNA: TGCGCCAGCAGCCCGGACCTAACCGCAGGAAACACCATATATTTT; CDR3: CASSPDLTAGNTIYF
size: once; V: TRBV25-1; J: TRBJ1-4; D: .; DNA: TGTGCCAGCAGGCTATCAGCAACTAATGAAAAACTGTTTTTT; CDR3: CASRLSATNEKLFF
size: .; V: TRBV2; J: TRBJ2-6; D: .; DNA: TGTGCCAGCAGTGCACTCAACCTCCGCTCTGGGGCCAACGTCCTGACTTTC; CDR3: CASSALNLRSGANVLTF
size: .; V: TRBV5-6; J: TRBJ2-5; D: TRBD1; DNA: TGTGCCAGCAGCCTCGGGACAGGGGTTCCGAGGGCCCAGTACTTC; CDR3: CASSLGTGVPRAQYF